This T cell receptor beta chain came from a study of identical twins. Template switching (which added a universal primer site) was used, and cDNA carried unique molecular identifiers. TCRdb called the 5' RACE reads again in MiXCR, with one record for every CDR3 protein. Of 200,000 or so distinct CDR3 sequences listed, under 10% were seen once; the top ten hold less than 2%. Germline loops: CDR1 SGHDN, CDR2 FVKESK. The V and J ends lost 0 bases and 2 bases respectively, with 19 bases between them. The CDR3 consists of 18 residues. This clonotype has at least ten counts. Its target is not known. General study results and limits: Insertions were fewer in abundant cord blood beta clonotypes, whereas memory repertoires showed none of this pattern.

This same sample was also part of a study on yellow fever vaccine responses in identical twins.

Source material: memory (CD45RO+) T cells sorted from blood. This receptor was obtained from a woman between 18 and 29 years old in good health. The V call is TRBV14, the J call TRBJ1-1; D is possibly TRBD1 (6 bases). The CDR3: CASSQDRGRGRLNTEAFF. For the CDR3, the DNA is TGTGCCAGCAGCCAAGATCGAGGCAGGGGAAGGTTAAACACTGAAGCTTTCTTT.